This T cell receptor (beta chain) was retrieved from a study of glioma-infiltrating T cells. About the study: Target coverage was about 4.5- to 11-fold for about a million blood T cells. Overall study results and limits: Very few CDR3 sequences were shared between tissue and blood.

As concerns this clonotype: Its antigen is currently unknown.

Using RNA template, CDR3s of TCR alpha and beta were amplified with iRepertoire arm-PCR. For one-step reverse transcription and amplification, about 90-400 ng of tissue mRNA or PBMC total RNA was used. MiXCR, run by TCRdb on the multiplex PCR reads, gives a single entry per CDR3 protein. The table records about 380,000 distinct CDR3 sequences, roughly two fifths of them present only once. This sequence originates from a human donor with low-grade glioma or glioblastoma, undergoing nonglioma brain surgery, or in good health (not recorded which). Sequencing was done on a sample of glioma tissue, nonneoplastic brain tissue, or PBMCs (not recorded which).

The CDR3 DNA reads TGTGCCAGCAGTGGACCAGAGGGGTACACTGAAGCTTTCTTT. As protein: CASSGPEGYTEAFF. The genes are TRBV25-1 and TRBJ1-1; tentative D call: TRBD1 (5 bases). The V end lost 4 bases, the J end lost 3 bases, and 12 bases lay between the germline ends. CDR1 and CDR2 from the germline V gene are MGHDK and SYGVNS. This CDR3 comprises 14 residues.